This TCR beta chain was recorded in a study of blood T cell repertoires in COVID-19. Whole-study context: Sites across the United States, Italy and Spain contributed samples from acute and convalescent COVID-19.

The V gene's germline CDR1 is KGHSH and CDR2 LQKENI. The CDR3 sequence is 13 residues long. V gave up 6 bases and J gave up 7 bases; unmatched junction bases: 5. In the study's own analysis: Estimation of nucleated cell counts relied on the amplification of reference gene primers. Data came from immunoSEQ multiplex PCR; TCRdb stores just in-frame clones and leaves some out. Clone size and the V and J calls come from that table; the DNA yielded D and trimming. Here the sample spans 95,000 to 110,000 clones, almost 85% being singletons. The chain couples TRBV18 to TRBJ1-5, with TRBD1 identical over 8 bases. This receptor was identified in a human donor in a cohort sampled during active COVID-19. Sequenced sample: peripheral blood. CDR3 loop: CASSPTGGQPQHF. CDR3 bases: TGTGCCAGCTCCCCAACAGGGGGGCAGCCCCAGCATTTT.